The clone carrying this T cell receptor beta chain has just one count. The data stem from a study of blood T cell repertoires in COVID-19. Germline assignment: CDR1 MNHEY and CDR2 SVGAGI. V lost 6 bases and J lost 7, with 9 bases in between. The CDR3 has 12 residues. The data were produced by immunoSEQ multiplex PCR, yet TCRdb's version contains in-frame clones alone and is incomplete. Of 100,000 to 150,000 clones detected, 55% to 75% appear once; the ten largest clones hold 2.2%. This clonotype originated in a woman between 70 and 85 years old with acute or convalescent COVID-19. This chain connects TRBV6-5 to TRBJ2-2; a weak D match, TRBD2 (5 bases). The sample taken for sequencing was peripheral blood. The CDR3 sequence: CASRPGVGELFF. CDR3 bases: TGTGCCAGCAGACCCGGGGTCGGGGAGCTGTTTTTT.